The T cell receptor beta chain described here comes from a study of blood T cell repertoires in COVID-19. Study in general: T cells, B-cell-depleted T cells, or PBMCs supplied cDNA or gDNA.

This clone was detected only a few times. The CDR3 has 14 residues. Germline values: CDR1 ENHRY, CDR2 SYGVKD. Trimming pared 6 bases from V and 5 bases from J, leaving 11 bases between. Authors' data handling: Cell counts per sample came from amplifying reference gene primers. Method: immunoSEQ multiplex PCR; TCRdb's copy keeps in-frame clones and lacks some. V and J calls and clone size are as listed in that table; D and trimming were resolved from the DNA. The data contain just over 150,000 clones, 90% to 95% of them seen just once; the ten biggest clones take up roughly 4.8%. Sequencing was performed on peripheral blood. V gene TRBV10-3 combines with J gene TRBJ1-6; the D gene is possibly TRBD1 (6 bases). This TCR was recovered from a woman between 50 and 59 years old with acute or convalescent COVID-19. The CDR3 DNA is TGTGCCATCAGGGACAGCCCTGATAATTCACCCCTCCACTTT. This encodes CAIRDSPDNSPLHF.